This is a list of T cell receptor beta chains from one sample in a study of shared clonotypes between healthy human individuals. Profiled with immunoSEQ multiplex PCR; TCRdb holds only in-frame clones, not every one. The sample lists 1.5 million to 2.5 million clones; approximately 95% were seen once. Sequenced input: naive CD8+ T cells sorted from blood. These receptors originate from a man aged 18-30 years in good health. The CDR3 runs from the conserved cysteine through the conserved F or W. A D gene is named only where the DNA matches it firmly. Expanded clones get a size class; other rows say once, few or many, or leave the size out.

>TRBV11-2|-|-|TRBJ1-6
TGTGCCAGCAGCTTAGAACAGGGTTATTCACCCCTCCACTTT
CASSLEQGYSPLHF
>TRBV4-3|TRBD1|-|TRBJ1-2
TGCGCCAGCAGCCAAGATACGACAGGGGTCTATGGCTACACCTTC
CASSQDTTGVYGYTF
>TRBV5-8|-|-|TRBJ1-6
TGTGCCAGCAGCTTGGCCACAAGCTCCTATAATTCACCCCTCCACTTT
CASSLATSSYNSPLHF
>TRBV23-1|TRBD2|-|TRBJ2-1
TGCGCCAGCAGACGGCAGCGGGAGGCCCACTACAATGAGCAGTTCTTC
CASRRQREAHYNEQFF
>TRBV29-1|-|-|TRBJ2-3
TGCAGCGGGGAGGGGGCTAGCGGACGCACAGATACGCAGTATTTT
CSGEGASGRTDTQYF
>TRBV29-1|TRBD1|-|TRBJ2-1
TGCAGCGCCTCGGACAGGGACGAGTTCTTC
CSASDRDEFF
>TRBV27|TRBD1|-|TRBJ2-4
TGTGCCAGCAGTCTTGCCGGGACAGGGTCTTCTAGCGGCCAGTACTTC
CASSLAGTGSSSGQYF
>TRBV4-1|TRBD2|-|TRBJ2-1
TGCGCCAGCAGCCTTAGTAGCGGGGGGGCCTACAATGAGCAGTTCTTC
CASSLSSGGAYNEQFF
>TRBV7-9|-|-|TRBJ2-1
TGTGCCAGCAGCGCCACCGGGGGTTACAATGAGCAGTTCTTC
CASSATGGYNEQFF
>TRBV5-8|-|-|TRBJ2-7
TGTGCCAGCACATTTCGCCCCGGGCCACCTCCTAAAGAGCAGTACTTC
CASTFRPGPPPKEQYF
>TRBV9|TRBD2|-|TRBJ2-1
TGTGCCAGCAGCGGCGGTGGATCGACTAGCGGTTACAATGAGCAGTTCTTC
CASSGGGSTSGYNEQFF
>TRBV9|-|once|TRBJ2-7
TGTGCCAGCAGCGACGGACAGTCCTCCTACGAGCAGTACTTC
CASSDGQSSYEQYF
>TRBV5-6|TRBD1|-|TRBJ2-7
TGTGCCAGCAGCTTGGGCGACAGGGTAGTCGAGCAGTACTTC
CASSLGDRVVEQYF
>TRBV28|-|-|TRBJ1-2
TGTGCCAGCAGTTGGGGTTCCTATGGCTACACCTTC
CASSWGSYGYTF
>TRBV27|TRBD2|-|TRBJ2-7
TGTGCCAGCAGTTTGGGGCTAGCGGCCTACGAGCAGTACTTC
CASSLGLAAYEQYF
>TRBV7-8|-|-|TRBJ1-1
TGTGCCAGCAGCTTATCGCCGGGAGACGGTGAAGCTTTCTTT
CASSLSPGDGEAFF
>TRBV7-2|TRBD1|-|TRBJ2-7
TGTGCCAGCAGCTTTGGCGGGACAGGACATTACGAGCAGTACTTC
CASSFGGTGHYEQYF
>TRBV30|-|-|TRBJ2-1
TGTGCCTGGAGTGACGGGAGCATTAACAATGAGCAGTTCTTC
CAWSDGSINNEQFF
>TRBV11-2|-|-|TRBJ2-1
TGTGCCAGCAGCCCTTCGGGGTATGAGCAGTTCTTC
CASSPSGYEQFF
>TRBV5-4|-|-|TRBJ2-7
TGTGCCAGCAGCAGCCCAGGGGCACACGAGCAGTACTTC
CASSSPGAHEQYF
>TRBV19|TRBD2|-|TRBJ2-7
TGTGCCAGTAGTAACCCTATAGCGGGAGGGATCTACGAGCAGTACTTC
CASSNPIAGGIYEQYF
>TRBV21-1|-|-|TRBJ2-7
TGTGCCAGCCGCTCCCCGGGACCCAACTACGAGCAGTACTTC
CASRSPGPNYEQYF
>TRBV13|TRBD1|-|TRBJ1-1
TGTGCCAGCAGCTTGGAACAGGGGGCGTTCACTGAAGCTTTCTTT
CASSLEQGAFTEAFF
>TRBV19|-|-|TRBJ1-1
TGTGCCAGTAGTATAGAGGCAACAGGGTCGGCGAACACTGAAGCTTTCTTT
CASSIEATGSANTEAFF
>TRBV4-1|-|-|TRBJ2-7
TGCGCCAGCAGCCAAGCTTCAGGCCATGAGCAGTACTTC
CASSQASGHEQYF
>TRBV9|-|-|TRBJ1-2
TGTGCCAGCAGCCCACCGGTTGGGCTTAACTATGGCTACACCTTC
CASSPPVGLNYGYTF
>TRBV10-1|-|-|TRBJ2-7
TGCGCCAGCAGTGATGTGGCAGGGGCCTACGAGCAGTACTTC
CASSDVAGAYEQYF
>TRBV9|-|-|TRBJ1-6
TGTGCCAGCAGCGTCGGGGACCATAATTCACCCCTCCACTTT
CASSVGDHNSPLHF
>TRBV15|TRBD1|-|TRBJ1-4
TGTGCCACCAGCATTGTCCCGGGACAGGGGGCATGGGAAAAACTGTTTTTT
CATSIVPGQGAWEKLFF
>TRBV6-6|-|-|TRBJ1-5
TGTGCCAGCATACAGGGCCCTGATAGCAATCAGCCCCAGCATTTT
CASIQGPDSNQPQHF
>TRBV4-3|TRBD1|-|TRBJ1-1
TGCGCCAGCAGCCAAGACAGGGGGCTGGGCACTGAAGCTTTCTTT
CASSQDRGLGTEAFF
>TRBV28|TRBD1|once|TRBJ2-5
TGTGCCAGCAGTTTACCGGGACAGGGGCACCAAGAGACCCAGTACTTC
CASSLPGQGHQETQYF
>TRBV7-9|TRBD1|-|TRBJ2-1
TGTGCCAGCAGCTTGCCGGGACAGGGGGTTAATGAGCAGTTCTTC
CASSLPGQGVNEQFF
>TRBV6-1|-|-|TRBJ2-3
TGTGCCAGCAGTTGGAGGGGGCGTCCAGATACGCAGTATTTT
CASSWRGRPDTQYF
>TRBV7-2|-|-|TRBJ2-6
TGTGCCAGCAGCTTAGACGCTGGGGCCAACGTCCTGACTTTC
CASSLDAGANVLTF
>TRBV28|-|-|TRBJ2-5
TGTGCCAGCATGGATGGGCAAGAGACCCAGTACTTC
CASMDGQETQYF
>TRBV5-5|-|once|TRBJ2-7
TGTGCCAGCAGCTTGATGGTAAATACCGCCTACGAGCAGTACTTC
CASSLMVNTAYEQYF
>TRBV9|TRBD2|-|TRBJ2-7
TGTGCCAGCCGAACCGTCATAATAGCGGGAGGCCCCCAGTACTTC
CASRTVIIAGGPQYF
>TRBV7-9|-|-|TRBJ2-7
TGTGCCAGCAGCTTAGGGCACTCCTACGAGCAGTACTTC
CASSLGHSYEQYF
>TRBV12-1|-|-|TRBJ1-6
TGTGCCAGCATACCCAATCACAAGAATTCACCCCTCCACTTT
CASIPNHKNSPLHF
>TRBV10-2|-|once|TRBJ1-4
TGCGCCACCCTCCCAGCGACAGACCCTACAGATGAACTGTTTTTT
CATLPATDPTDELFF
>TRBV11-2|-|once|TRBJ2-2
TGTGCCAGCAGCATTTTGACAGGGCGGGGCGGGGAGCTGTTTTTT
CASSILTGRGGELFF
>TRBV7-9|-|-|TRBJ1-2
TGTGCCAGCAGCCGGGGCTACCGGTCGAAGGGCTACACCTTC
CASSRGYRSKGYTF
>TRBV7-2|TRBD2|-|TRBJ2-7
TGTGCCAGCAGCCTTGGGCTAGCGGGAGACTACGAGCAGTACTTC
CASSLGLAGDYEQYF
>TRBV2|TRBD2|-|TRBJ2-1
TGTGCCAGCAGTGCCCCGGAGGCTAGCGGGGGGGCCTACTACAATGAGCAGTTCTTC
CASSAPEASGGAYYNEQFF
>TRBV5-6|-|-|TRBJ1-1
TGTGCCAGCAGGCGAGGACCACGGGAAGCTTTCTTT
CASRRGPREAFF
>TRBV6-1|TRBD2|-|TRBJ2-1
TGTGCCAGTCGACTAGCGGGGGGCTACAATGAGCAGTTCTTC
CASRLAGGYNEQFF
>TRBV27|-|-|TRBJ1-5
TGTGCCAGCAGTTTAACCGGGGGGCATCAGCCCCAGCATTTT
CASSLTGGHQPQHF
>TRBV15|-|once|TRBJ1-5
TGTGCCACCAGCGGGGGGAATCAGCCCCAGCATTTT
CATSGGNQPQHF
>TRBV5-1|-|-|TRBJ1-2
TGCGCCAGCAGCTTGGTACCGGGGCTTGATAACTATGGCTACACCTTC
CASSLVPGLDNYGYTF
>TRBV30|-|-|TRBJ1-1
TGTGCCTGGGGAAAGGGCCTCGGGAACACTGAAGCTTTCTTT
CAWGKGLGNTEAFF
>TRBV27|TRBD1|-|TRBJ2-7
TGTGCCAGCAGTTCCCTTGGGACAGGATATTCCTACGAGCAGTACTTC
CASSSLGTGYSYEQYF
>TRBV30|TRBD2|-|TRBJ2-7
TGTGCCTGGAGTGTTTTTGGTCTGGGAGGGGCTGGGGACGAGCAGTACTTC
CAWSVFGLGGAGDEQYF
>TRBV29-1|-|-|TRBJ2-5
TGCAGCGTTGACGTTGAAAAGACCCAGTACTTC
CSVDVEKTQYF